The rows below give T cell receptor beta chains drawn from one sample of a study of blood T cells in healthy people across ages. Via MiXCR, TCRdb re-called the 5' RACE reads, giving one row per CDR3 protein. The profile shows 700,000 to 1,000,000 distinct CDR3 sequences, around two fifths of them singletons. The sample was blood. These receptors all come from a man aged 55-75 years in good health. CDR3s include the opening cysteine and the closing phenylalanine or tryptophan. A D gene is named only where the DNA matches it firmly. Size is stated for part of the rows, as once, few or many counts, or as a class when the clone is expanded.

abundance | d_gene | j_gene | v_gene | CDR3nt | CDR3aa
once | NA | TRBJ2-4 | TRBV27 | TGTGCCAGCAGTTTATCGTACATCCCCTTCAAGCAGTACTTC | CASSLSYIPFKQYF
NA | TRBD1 | TRBJ2-1 | TRBV9 | TGTGCCAGCAGCGTAGATGGACAGGGATACAATGAGCAGTTCTTC | CASSVDGQGYNEQFF
NA | TRBD2 | TRBJ2-7 | TRBV7-2 | TGTGCCAGCAGTGACAGCGGGGCCCCTACCTACGAGCAGTACTTC | CASSDSGAPTYEQYF
NA | TRBD1 | TRBJ1-6 | TRBV11-3 | TGTGCCAGCAGCTCCAAGGACAGGGGGGGCCTCCACTTT | CASSSKDRGGLHF
NA | NA | TRBJ1-5 | TRBV6-1 | TGCCTTACCGGGACGGACTTTCAGCCCCAGCATTTT | CLTGTDFQPQHF
medium-sized | NA | TRBJ2-7 | TRBV4-1 | TGCGCCAGCAGCCCCGATGTCGGCTACGAGCAGTACTTC | CASSPDVGYEQYF
few | TRBD2 | TRBJ2-1 | TRBV6-2/TRBV6-3 | TGTGCCAGCACCACTAGCGGGGGGAGGTATGAGCAGTTCTTC | CASTTSGGRYEQFF
NA | NA | TRBJ1-5 | TRBV21-1 | TGTGCCAGCAGCAACCGAAGGAGGAGGACTCAGCCCCAGCATTTT | CASSNRRRRTQPQHF
once | NA | TRBJ2-1 | TRBV5-1 | TGCGCCAGCAGCTTGAGCGGGTCCCCCTACGAGCAGTTCTTC | CASSLSGSPYEQFF
NA | NA | TRBJ1-4 | TRBV6-5 | TGTGCCAGCAGACCCAGGTCAACTAATGAAAAACTGTTTTTT | CASRPRSTNEKLFF
few | NA | TRBJ2-1 | TRBV20-1 | TGCAGTGCTAGGATCCCGAGCTCCTACAATGAGCAGTTCTTC | CSARIPSSYNEQFF
NA | TRBD1 | TRBJ2-2 | TRBV20-1 | TGCAGTGCCAACCGACAGGGGGGAAACACCGGGGAGCTGTTTTTT | CSANRQGGNTGELFF
NA | NA | TRBJ2-1 | TRBV20-1 | TGCAGTGCTCCGGTGGGTGAGCAGTTCTTC | CSAPVGEQFF
NA | NA | TRBJ2-5 | TRBV3-1 | TGTGCCAGCAGCCACCCCCAGGGGGGGGCCCAAGAGACCCAGTACTTC | CASSHPQGGAQETQYF
NA | TRBD2 | TRBJ2-5 | TRBV28 | TGTGCCAGCAGTCCCCAGCGGGGGTCGAAAGAGACCCAGTACTTC | CASSPQRGSKETQYF
few | NA | TRBJ2-5 | TRBV2 | TGTGCCAGTCCCTTGCCACCGACGGGGACCCAGTACTTC | CASPLPPTGTQYF
few | TRBD2 | TRBJ2-1 | TRBV12-3/TRBV12-4 | TGTGCCAGCAGTGAAGTAGCGGGGGGGAACAATGAGCAGTTCTTC | CASSEVAGGNNEQFF
few | NA | TRBJ1-5 | TRBV2 | TGTGCCAGCAACCGAGGTTGGGATCAGCCCCAGCATTTT | CASNRGWDQPQHF
few | TRBD1 | TRBJ1-6 | TRBV2 | TGTGCCAGCACCCGGGACAGGGGGATCTATAATTCACCCCTCCACTTT | CASTRDRGIYNSPLHF
NA | NA | TRBJ2-3 | TRBV2 | TGTGCCAGCAGTGATCGAGCGGCGAGCACAGATACGCAGTATTTT | CASSDRAASTDTQYF
NA | TRBD2 | TRBJ2-7 | TRBV6-6 | TGTGCCAGCAGTTACGGGCAGAGGACTAGCGGGGGCGAGCAGTACTTC | CASSYGQRTSGGEQYF
few | NA | TRBJ2-5 | TRBV5-1 | TGCGCCAGCAGCCGGAGGCCTAGCGAGGAGACCCAGTACTTC | CASSRRPSEETQYF
many | TRBD1 | TRBJ1-2 | TRBV6-5 | TGTGCCAGCAGACGCAACAGGGGGGATCCCTATGGCTACACCTTC | CASRRNRGDPYGYTF
few | TRBD2 | TRBJ2-1 | TRBV12-3/TRBV12-4 | TGTGCCAGCAGTTCTAGCGGGAAGTACAATGAGCAGTTCTTC | CASSSSGKYNEQFF
NA | NA | TRBJ2-5 | TRBV30 | TGTGCCTGCGCCTCCGAGGGGCTGGAGACCCAGTACTTC | CACASEGLETQYF
few | NA | TRBJ2-4 | TRBV21-1 | TGTGCCAGCAGCAATCAAAGAGTAGAACGGGCTCCGAAGGCCAAAAACATTCAGTACTTC | CASSNQRVERAPKAKNIQYF
few | TRBD1 | TRBJ2-7 | TRBV28 | TGTGCCAGCAGTATTACCGGGACAGGGGTTTACCACGAGCAGTACTTC | CASSITGTGVYHEQYF
few | TRBD1 | TRBJ2-7 | TRBV6-1 | TGTGCCAGCAGTGCAACCGGGACAGGGGGAGCTTACGAGCAGTACTTC | CASSATGTGGAYEQYF
few | NA | TRBJ2-3 | TRBV25-1 | TGTGCCAGCAAACCCGAAGATAATACGCAGTATTTT | CASKPEDNTQYF
NA | NA | TRBJ1-2 | TRBV9 | TGTGCCAGCAGCGGTGGATTCAACGATGGCTACACCTTC | CASSGGFNDGYTF
NA | NA | TRBJ1-1 | TRBV20-1 | TGCAGTGCTAGAGCCCCCGGGGCTGACACTGAAGCTTTCTTT | CSARAPGADTEAFF
NA | NA | TRBJ2-5 | TRBV20-1 | TGCAGTTCGACGCATAAAGAGACCCAGTACTTC | CSSTHKETQYF
NA | NA | TRBJ1-4 | TRBV20-1 | TGCAGTGCCGCACCGGAGGCTAATGAAAAACTGTTTTTT | CSAAPEANEKLFF
few | TRBD2 | TRBJ2-5 | TRBV27 | TGTGCCAGCAGTCTCTTTTCCACGGGACTAGCGGAACAAGAGACCCAGTACTTC | CASSLFSTGLAEQETQYF
few | NA | TRBJ1-6 | TRBV4-3 | TGCGCCAGCAGCCAAGATCGACCTAATAATTCACCCCTCCACTTT | CASSQDRPNNSPLHF
NA | NA | TRBJ1-4 | TRBV7-4 | TGTGCCAGCAGCCAATGCAGGGTTGAAAAACTGTTTTTT | CASSQCRVEKLFF